The rows below give T cell receptor beta chains drawn from one sample of a study of cytomegalovirus exposure and HLA in healthy donors. Produced via immunoSEQ multiplex PCR; TCRdb's table is partial and in-frame only. The data show a few hundred thousand clones, roughly 90% seen once. Sequenced material: PBMCs. Source of these receptors: a woman aged 18-29 years in good health and CMV-seronegative. The CDR3 runs from the conserved cysteine through the conserved F or W. Each record gives: V gene, J gene, D gene, clone size, CDR3 DNA, CDR3 protein. A D gene is named only where the DNA matches it firmly. A row's size may be missing; if present it is once, few, many or a size class.

V: TRBV7-9
J: TRBJ2-7
D: -
size: few
DNA: TGTGCTGGGGGGAGGACCTACGAGCAGTACTTC
CDR3: CAGGRTYEQYF

V: TRBV28
J: TRBJ2-6
D: TRBD1
size: -
DNA: TGTGCCAGCAGCCCTAGGACAGGGCGGGTCTCTGGGGCCAACGTCCTGACTTTC
CDR3: CASSPRTGRVSGANVLTF

V: TRBV5-6
J: TRBJ2-3
D: -
size: -
DNA: TGTGCCAGCAGCTTGCCGGGAAGCACAGATACGCAGTATTTT
CDR3: CASSLPGSTDTQYF

V: TRBV4-3
J: TRBJ2-3
D: -
size: -
DNA: TGCGCCAGCAGCCAAGGCGATAGCCCCACAGATACGCAGTATTTT
CDR3: CASSQGDSPTDTQYF

V: TRBV27
J: TRBJ1-2
D: TRBD1
size: -
DNA: TGTGCCAGCAGACCCGGGACAGGGGGCTTCAATGGCTACACCTTC
CDR3: CASRPGTGGFNGYTF

V: TRBV7-3
J: TRBJ1-1
D: -
size: -
DNA: TGTGCCAGCAGCTTATCCCTAATACAGGGGAACACTGAAGCTTTCTTT
CDR3: CASSLSLIQGNTEAFF

V: TRBV28
J: TRBJ1-1
D: -
size: -
DNA: TGTGCCAGCACCCAACCGGCGGGGGAGACTGAAGCTTTCTTT
CDR3: CASTQPAGETEAFF

V: TRBV10-2
J: TRBJ1-1
D: -
size: -
DNA: TGCGCCAGCAGAGTCACAGGGTCCGATTCCACTGAAGCTTTCTTT
CDR3: CASRVTGSDSTEAFF

V: TRBV14
J: TRBJ2-5
D: -
size: -
DNA: TGTGCCAGCAGCCACAGGTACCAAGAGACCCAGTACTTC
CDR3: CASSHRYQETQYF

V: TRBV19
J: TRBJ1-5
D: -
size: once
DNA: TGTGCCAGTATGGTCCCGCGGGGCAATCAGCCCCAGCATTTT
CDR3: CASMVPRGNQPQHF

V: TRBV1
J: TRBJ1-5
D: -
size: -
DNA: TGCACCAGCAGCCAGAGGGACAGGGGTAGCAATCAGCCCCAGCATTTT
CDR3: CTSSQRDRGSNQPQHF

V: TRBV5-1
J: TRBJ2-7
D: TRBD2
size: once
DNA: TGCGCCAGCAGCTTGGGGACTAGCGTTACCTACGAGCAGTACTTC
CDR3: CASSLGTSVTYEQYF

V: TRBV4-1
J: TRBJ1-1
D: -
size: -
DNA: TGCGCCAGCAGCCCCCCGGGGAACACTGAAGCTTTCTTT
CDR3: CASSPPGNTEAFF

V: TRBV9
J: TRBJ1-2
D: -
size: -
DNA: TGTGCCAGCAGCGTAGCGGACAATTGGTACATGGACTATGGCTACACCTTC
CDR3: CASSVADNWYMDYGYTF

V: TRBV28
J: TRBJ1-1
D: -
size: -
DNA: TGTGCCAGCAGTTTTTTACGACAGGTGATTGAAGCTTTCTTT
CDR3: CASSFLRQVIEAFF

V: TRBV11-2
J: TRBJ2-7
D: -
size: -
DNA: TGTGCCAGCAGCCCGGGGAACTCCTACGAGCAGTACTTC
CDR3: CASSPGNSYEQYF

V: TRBV28
J: TRBJ2-5
D: TRBD2
size: -
DNA: TGTGCCATCCAGAGTCGGGGGGGTTTTCAAGAGACCCAGTACTTC
CDR3: CAIQSRGGFQETQYF

V: TRBV20-1
J: TRBJ2-1
D: -
size: -
DNA: TGCAGTGCTAGAGATCCCGATGAGCAGTTCTTC
CDR3: CSARDPDEQFF

V: TRBV6-5
J: TRBJ2-7
D: -
size: -
DNA: TGTGCCAGCAGTTACACGACAGGAGGCGAGCAGTACTTC
CDR3: CASSYTTGGEQYF

V: TRBV7-6
J: TRBJ2-7
D: TRBD2
size: once
DNA: TGTGCCAGCAGCTGGACTAGCGGAGAGAGCTCTAAGAAAAAGCAGTACTTC
CDR3: CASSWTSGESSKKKQYF

V: TRBV28
J: TRBJ2-3
D: TRBD1
size: -
DNA: TGTGCCAGCAATTTACGACAGGGAGCTACGCAGTATTTT
CDR3: CASNLRQGATQYF

V: TRBV5-4
J: TRBJ2-1
D: TRBD2
size: -
DNA: TGTGCCAGCAGCTCCGAGCGGGAGCGGAACAATGAGCAGTTCTTC
CDR3: CASSSERERNNEQFF

V: TRBV28
J: TRBJ2-2
D: TRBD1
size: -
DNA: TGTGCCAGCCGGGACAGGCTGAACACCGGGGAGCTGTTTTTT
CDR3: CASRDRLNTGELFF

V: TRBV9
J: TRBJ2-1
D: -
size: -
DNA: TGTGCCAGCAGCGTAGAGGGGGAGAGTTATAATGAGCAGTTCTTC
CDR3: CASSVEGESYNEQFF

V: TRBV10-2
J: TRBJ2-7
D: TRBD1
size: once
DNA: TGCGCCAGCAGTGAGCGGGACAGAATTCGCGAGCAGTACTTC
CDR3: CASSERDRIREQYF

V: TRBV6-5
J: TRBJ2-7
D: -
size: few
DNA: TGTGCCAGCGGGCCCTCCTACGAGCAGTACTTC
CDR3: CASGPSYEQYF

V: TRBV19
J: TRBJ1-6
D: TRBD1
size: -
DNA: TGTGCCAGTAGTACGGGACAGACTAATTCACCCCTCCACTTT
CDR3: CASSTGQTNSPLHF

V: TRBV5-4
J: TRBJ2-7
D: -
size: -
DNA: TGTGCCAGCAGCTTGGGTAGCGGAGGCCCCTACGAGCAGTACTTC
CDR3: CASSLGSGGPYEQYF

V: TRBV4-1
J: TRBJ2-1
D: -
size: -
DNA: TGCGCCAGCAGCTCTCTTCGGAGTGACAATGAGCAGTTCTTC
CDR3: CASSSLRSDNEQFF

V: TRBV6-1
J: TRBJ1-2
D: -
size: -
DNA: TGTGCCAGCAGTGAAGGAGCGCTGACAGTACTATATGGCTACACCTTC
CDR3: CASSEGALTVLYGYTF

V: TRBV6-5
J: TRBJ2-7
D: TRBD1
size: -
DNA: TGTGCCAGCAGTTTCGACAGGGTTACCTACGAGCAGTACTTC
CDR3: CASSFDRVTYEQYF

V: TRBV9
J: TRBJ2-3
D: TRBD2
size: -
DNA: TGTGCCAGCAGCGTACGACTAGCGGCCACAGATACGCAGTATTTT
CDR3: CASSVRLAATDTQYF

V: TRBV27
J: TRBJ2-3
D: -
size: once
DNA: TGTGCCAGCAGTTTATCAGGGTGGAGGACAGATACGCAGTATTTT
CDR3: CASSLSGWRTDTQYF

V: TRBV19
J: TRBJ2-7
D: -
size: -
DNA: TGTGCCAGTAGTCCGGCGGGGACAGGGACCTCCACTGGGACTAGGGGCTACGAGCAGTACTTC
CDR3: CASSPAGTGTSTGTRGYEQYF

V: TRBV6-6
J: TRBJ1-1
D: TRBD1
size: -
DNA: TGTGCCAGCAGTGAGGACAGGGGGAACACTGAAGCTTTCTTT
CDR3: CASSEDRGNTEAFF

V: TRBV15
J: TRBJ2-3
D: TRBD2
size: -
DNA: TGTGCCACCAGCAGAGATGGGACTAGGGCGGATACGCAGTATTTT
CDR3: CATSRDGTRADTQYF

V: TRBV4-2
J: TRBJ2-1
D: TRBD2
size: -
DNA: TGTGCCAGCAGCCAAGCCCTAAGCGGGACCGGTCCTCCGGAGGAGCAGTTCTTC
CDR3: CASSQALSGTGPPEEQFF

V: TRBV9
J: TRBJ2-1
D: -
size: -
DNA: TGTGCCAGCAGCGTAGAATACAGGTACAATGAGCAGTTCTTC
CDR3: CASSVEYRYNEQFF

V: TRBV19
J: TRBJ2-2
D: TRBD2
size: -
DNA: TGTGCCAGTCGCCCCCTAGCGGGAGGCCCCAAAACCGGGGAGCTGTTTTTT
CDR3: CASRPLAGGPKTGELFF

V: TRBV18
J: TRBJ1-3
D: -
size: -
DNA: TGTGCCAGCTCACAAACAGGGCTGGGAAACACCATATATTTT
CDR3: CASSQTGLGNTIYF

V: TRBV9
J: TRBJ2-1
D: -
size: -
DNA: TGTGCCAGCAGCGTAGGGGGCGGTGCAAACAATGAGCAGTTCTTC
CDR3: CASSVGGGANNEQFF

V: TRBV30
J: TRBJ2-7
D: -
size: -
DNA: TGTGCCTGGAGGCGGGACCGGACTTCCTACGAGCAGTACTTC
CDR3: CAWRRDRTSYEQYF

V: TRBV28
J: TRBJ2-1
D: TRBD2
size: once
DNA: TGTGCCAGCAGTTCCCCTCGGGTAGCGGGAGTCTGGGAGCAGTTCTTC
CDR3: CASSSPRVAGVWEQFF

V: TRBV29-1
J: TRBJ2-1
D: TRBD2
size: -
DNA: TGCAGCGGCCAAGGGACTAGCGGGAGTAGGGAGGGACTGAGTGAGCAGTTCTTC
CDR3: CSGQGTSGSREGLSEQFF

V: TRBV19
J: TRBJ2-7
D: -
size: -
DNA: TGTGCCAGTAGTCCGTATGATCCGGGCGAGCAGTACTTC
CDR3: CASSPYDPGEQYF

V: TRBV19
J: TRBJ2-1
D: TRBD2
size: -
DNA: TGTGCCTCAGCGGGAGGGAACTCCTACAATGAGCAGTTCTTC
CDR3: CASAGGNSYNEQFF

V: TRBV4-2
J: TRBJ2-7
D: -
size: once
DNA: TGTGCCAGCAGCCAGGGGTCAGGGGCACACGAGCAGTACTTC
CDR3: CASSQGSGAHEQYF

V: TRBV5-4
J: TRBJ2-5
D: -
size: -
DNA: TGTGCCAGCAGCTTGGAATGGGGACTTCAAGAGACCCAGTACTTC
CDR3: CASSLEWGLQETQYF

V: TRBV6-5
J: TRBJ2-7
D: -
size: -
DNA: TGTGCCAGCAGTTACTGGAGCAGCCCATCCTACGAGCAGTACTTC
CDR3: CASSYWSSPSYEQYF

V: TRBV5-1
J: TRBJ1-3
D: -
size: -
DNA: TGCGCCAGCAGCTTTGGCGACAGAATGAGCTCTGGAAACACCATATATTTT
CDR3: CASSFGDRMSSGNTIYF

V: TRBV28
J: TRBJ2-7
D: -
size: -
DNA: TGTGCCAGCAGTCCCACGGGGAACTCCTACGAGCAGTACTTC
CDR3: CASSPTGNSYEQYF

V: TRBV6-5
J: TRBJ2-3
D: TRBD2
size: -
DNA: TGTGCCAGCAGTTACGAGCGGGAGACAGATACGCAGTATTTT
CDR3: CASSYERETDTQYF

V: TRBV28
J: TRBJ2-7
D: -
size: -
DNA: TGTGCCAGCACCCCCAGGGTCACAGGGTATTCCTACGAGCAGTACTTC
CDR3: CASTPRVTGYSYEQYF

V: TRBV7-9
J: TRBJ2-7
D: -
size: -
DNA: TGTGCCAGCACCCCGAGTCCCGGCGAGCAGTACTTC
CDR3: CASTPSPGEQYF